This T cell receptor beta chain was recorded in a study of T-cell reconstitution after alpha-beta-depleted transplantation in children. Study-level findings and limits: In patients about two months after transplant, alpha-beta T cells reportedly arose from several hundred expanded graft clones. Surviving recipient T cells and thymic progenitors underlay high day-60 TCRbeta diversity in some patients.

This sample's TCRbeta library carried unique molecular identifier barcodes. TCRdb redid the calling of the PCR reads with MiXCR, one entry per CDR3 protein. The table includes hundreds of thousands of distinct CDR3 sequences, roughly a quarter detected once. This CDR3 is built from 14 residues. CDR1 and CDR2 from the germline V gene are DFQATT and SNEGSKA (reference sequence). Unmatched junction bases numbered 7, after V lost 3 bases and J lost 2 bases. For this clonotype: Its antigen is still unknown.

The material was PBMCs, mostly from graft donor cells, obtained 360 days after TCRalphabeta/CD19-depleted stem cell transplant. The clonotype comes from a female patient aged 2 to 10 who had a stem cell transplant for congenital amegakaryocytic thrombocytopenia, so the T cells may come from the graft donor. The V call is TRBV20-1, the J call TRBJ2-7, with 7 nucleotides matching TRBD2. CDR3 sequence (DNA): TGCAGTGCTAGGGCGGCTAGCGGCCCCTACGAGCAGTACTTC. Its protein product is CSARAASGPYEQYF.